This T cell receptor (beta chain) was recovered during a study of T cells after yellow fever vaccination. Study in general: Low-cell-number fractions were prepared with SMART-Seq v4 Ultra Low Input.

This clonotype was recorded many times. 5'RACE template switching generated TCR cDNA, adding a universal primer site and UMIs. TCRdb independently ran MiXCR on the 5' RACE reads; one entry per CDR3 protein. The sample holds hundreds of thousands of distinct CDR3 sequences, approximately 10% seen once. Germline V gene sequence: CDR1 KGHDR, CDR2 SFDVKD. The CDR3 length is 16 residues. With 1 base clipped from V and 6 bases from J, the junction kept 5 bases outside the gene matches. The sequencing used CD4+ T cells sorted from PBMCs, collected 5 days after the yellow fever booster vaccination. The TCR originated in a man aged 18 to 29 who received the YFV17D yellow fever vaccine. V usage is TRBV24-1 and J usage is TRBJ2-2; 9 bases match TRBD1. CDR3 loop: CATSDFLGQGAGELFF. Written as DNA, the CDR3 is TGTGCCACCAGTGATTTCCTGGGACAGGGTGCCGGGGAGCTGTTTTTT.